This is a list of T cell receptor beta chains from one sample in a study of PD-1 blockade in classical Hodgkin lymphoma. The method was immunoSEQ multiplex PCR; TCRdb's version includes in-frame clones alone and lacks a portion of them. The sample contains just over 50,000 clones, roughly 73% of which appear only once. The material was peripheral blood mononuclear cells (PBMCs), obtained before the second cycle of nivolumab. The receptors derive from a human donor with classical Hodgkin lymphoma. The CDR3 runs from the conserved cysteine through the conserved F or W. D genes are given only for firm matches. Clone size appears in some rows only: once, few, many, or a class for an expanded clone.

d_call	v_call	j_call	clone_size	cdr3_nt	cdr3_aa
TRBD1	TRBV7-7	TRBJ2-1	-	TGTGCCAGCAGCCCTGGGACAGGGGGCGGGAATGAGCAGTTCTTC	CASSPGTGGGNEQFF
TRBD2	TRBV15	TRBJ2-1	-	TGTGCCACCGCGTGGGCGGGAGGAAGTCATGAGCAGTTCTTC	CATAWAGGSHEQFF
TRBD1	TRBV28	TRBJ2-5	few	TGTGCCAGCAGCGAACCGGGGACAGAAGACCAAGAGACCCAGTACTTC	CASSEPGTEDQETQYF
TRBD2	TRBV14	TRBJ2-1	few	TGTGCCAGCAGCCAAGGACTAGCGGTAGGGAATGAGCAGTTCTTC	CASSQGLAVGNEQFF
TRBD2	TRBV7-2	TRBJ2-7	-	TGTGCCAGCGGGACGGCTAGCGGGACGGTGTACGAGCAGTACTTC	CASGTASGTVYEQYF
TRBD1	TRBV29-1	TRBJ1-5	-	TGCAGCGTGACTGGACAGGGTAGCAATCAGCCCCAGCATTTT	CSVTGQGSNQPQHF
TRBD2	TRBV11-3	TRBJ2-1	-	TGTGCCAGCAGCTTAGACCCCTCTTTGGGAGGGGACAATGAGCAGTTCTTC	CASSLDPSLGGDNEQFF
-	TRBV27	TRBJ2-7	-	TGTGCCAGCAGCCGGGGGGCCCGCAGGGAGTTCTTTCCCCAGGGCGAGCAGTACTTC	CASSRGARREFFPQGEQYF
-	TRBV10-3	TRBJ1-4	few	TGTGCCATCACCACAGGGCTGAATGAAAAACTGTTTTTT	CAITTGLNEKLFF
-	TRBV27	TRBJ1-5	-	TGTGCCAGCAGCCCCTCGGGGGGCCGAAATCAGCCCCAGCATTTT	CASSPSGGRNQPQHF
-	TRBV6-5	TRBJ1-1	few	TGTGCCAGCAGTTACACTGGGGTTGAAGCTTTCTTT	CASSYTGVEAFF
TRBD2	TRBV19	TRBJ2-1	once	TGTGCCAGTAGTATTGGCGGGAGTCTGGGTGGTGAGCAGTTCTTC	CASSIGGSLGGEQFF
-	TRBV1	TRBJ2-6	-	TGCACCAGCAGTGCACAAAGTCGGGCCAACGTCCTGACTTTC	CTSSAQSRANVLTF
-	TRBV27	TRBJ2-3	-	TGTGCCAGCAGTATACGGACAGCCTCAGATACGCAGTATTTT	CASSIRTASDTQYF
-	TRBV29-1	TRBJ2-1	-	TGCAGCGTTGTATACCAGGGGTACAATGAGCAGTTCTTC	CSVVYQGYNEQFF